The next 9 T cell receptor beta chains were all read from a single sample in a study of TIL therapy for anti-PD-1-resistant metastatic lung cancer. Sequencing used immunoSEQ v3. Clones were sequenced by immunoSEQ multiplex PCR, and TCRdb holds only the in-frame ones, with some missing. The data show tens of thousands of clones, approximately 86% seen once. Noted time point: pre-treatment sample, taken before nivolumab and TIL therapy. The input for sequencing was blood, taken at baseline. The receptors stem from a person aged 25 to 85 with non-small cell lung cancer.

This chain uses TRBV6-5 with TRBJ2-2, with a tentative D call TRBD2 (6 bases). The CDR3 is made up of 16 amino acids. The germline V gene has CDR1 MNHEY and CDR2 SVGAGI. V gave up 4 bases and J gave up 4 bases, with 16 bases separating them. CDR3 nucleotides: TGTGCCAGCAGTTCCCTAGCGCGTGTACTCACCGGGGAGCTGTTTTTT. Its translation: CASSSLARVLTGELFF.

This sequence joins TRBV2 and TRBJ2-5, with 10 positions matching TRBD2. CDR1 and CDR2 from the germline V gene are SNHLY and FYNNEI. V trimming: 5 bases; J trimming: 0 bases; junction bases outside the gene matches: 3. The CDR3 runs to 15 residues. The CDR3 coding sequence is TGTGCCAGCAGTAATAGCGGGGGGTACCAAGAGACCCAGTACTTC. Protein: CASSNSGGYQETQYF.

The genes are TRBV7-6 and TRBJ2-5, with TRBD1 identical over 7 bases. V gave up 3 bases and J gave up 5 bases; unmatched junction bases: 9. Germline assignment: CDR1 SGHVS and CDR2 FNYEAQ. The CDR3 has 15 residues. As DNA, the CDR3 is TGTGCCAGCAGCTTGAGCACAGGGGAGTGGGAGACCCAGTACTTC. Translating it yields CASSLSTGEWETQYF.

The rearrangement uses TRBV3-1 (or the pseudogene TRBV3-2) and TRBJ1-2; 11 nucleotides match TRBD1. Germline-derived CDR1 and CDR2 are LGHDT and YNNKEL (reference sequence). The CDR3 consists of 16 residues. V lost 2 bases, J lost 8 bases, and 10 bases stayed unmatched. This chain's CDR3 is CASSQNPRTGGEGYTF. CDR3 coding DNA: TGTGCCAGCAGCCAAAACCCTAGGACAGGGGGCGAGGGCTACACCTTC.

The chain links TRBV6-6 to TRBJ2-3; no clear D. Germline CDR1 and CDR2: MNHNY and SVGAGI (reference sequence). The ends were cut back, 6 bases at V and 2 bases at J, with 12 bases in the middle. The CDR3 contains 14 residues. DNA of the CDR3: TGTGCCAGCAGGGGTTGGGCGAACACAGATACGCAGTATTTT. Residues: CASRGWANTDTQYF.

The chain recombines TRBV28 with TRBJ2-5; either TRBD1 or TRBD2 may fit D (6 bases each). The CDR3 is 13 amino acids. Germline CDR1 is MDHEN and CDR2 is SYDVKM. V dropped 9 bases and J dropped 1 base, with 12 bases sitting between them. The CDR3 spells CASTPGAQETQYF. CDR3 in DNA: TGTGCCAGTACTCCGGGGGCCCAAGAGACCCAGTACTTC.

The chain is built from TRBV9 and TRBJ2-7; tentative D call: TRBD2 (6 bases). Trimming cost V 0 bases and J 2 bases, with 12 bases left between them. CDR1 is SGDLS and CDR2 is YYNGEE in the germline V gene. This CDR3 is 15 amino acids long. The CDR3: CASSVGAGSTYEQYF. The CDR3 nucleotides read TGTGCCAGCAGCGTAGGTGCGGGATCCACCTACGAGCAGTACTTC.

The count of this clone is one. The rearrangement uses TRBV2 and TRBJ2-1, with 11 nucleotides matching TRBD2. Germline V gene sequence: CDR1 SNHLY, CDR2 FYNNEI. V was pared by 6 bases and J by 7 bases, with 8 bases of the junction left unmatched. There are 15 residues in the CDR3. Here the CDR3 DNA reads TGTGCCAGCAGGGCAACTAGCGGGAGCCCGAATGAGCAGTTCTTC. Protein sequence: CASRATSGSPNEQFF.

Turning to this clone: The sample contains more than one DNA sequence encoding this CDR3. CDR3 DNA sequence: TGTGCCAGCAGCCAAGGCTACGAGCAGTACTTC. Translation gives CASSQGYEQYF. The chain combines TRBV3-1 (or the pseudogene TRBV3-2) with TRBJ2-7; D remains ambiguous. The CDR3 is made up of 11 amino acids. V was shortened by 1 base and J by 3 bases, with 1 base between the two germline ends. The germline gives CDR1 LGHDT, CDR2 YNNKEL (reference sequence).